The 7 T cell receptor beta chains presented below share a single source sample, sequenced in a study of preoperative IRX-2 immunotherapy in early breast cancer. Treatment given: preoperative locoregional IRX-2 cytokine immunotherapy. Libraries were prepared by immunoSEQ multiplex PCR; TCRdb keeps only in-frame clonotypes and omits some of them. Among about 98,000 clones listed, approximately 90% were seen once. The sample consisted of tumor tissue, taken after IRX-2 immunotherapy. Receptors were obtained from a human donor with breast cancer.

The chain links TRBV7-6 to TRBJ2-7; 9 bases agree with TRBD2. V lost 5 bases, J lost 5 bases, and 13 bases stayed unmatched. CDR1 and CDR2 (germline): SGHVS, FNYEAQ. The CDR3 has 16 residues. The CDR3: CASSQDVAGVLDEQYF. In DNA, the CDR3 is TGTGCCAGCAGCCAAGATGTAGCGGGGGTTCTCGACGAGCAGTACTTC.

The chain combines TRBV28 with TRBJ1-5; D uncertain. Germline assignment: CDR1 MDHEN and CDR2 SYDVKM. V was clipped by 6 bases and J by 7 bases, with 10 bases between them. The CDR3 sequence is 12 residues long. This CDR3 reads CASRSQGQPQHF. CDR3 sequence (DNA): TGTGCCAGCAGATCACAAGGGCAGCCCCAGCATTTT.

This chain connects TRBV6-8 to TRBJ1-4, with 8 positions matching TRBD1. Per the germline V gene, CDR1 is MNHGY and CDR2 is SAAAGT. CDR3 length: 13 residues. The V gene end was trimmed by 10 bases and the J gene end by 7 bases; junction bases not matched to a gene: 8. The CDR3, as DNA: TGTGCCACCTCGACAGGGGCGGGTGAAAAACTGTTTTTT. The encoded protein is CATSTGAGEKLFF.

The genes are TRBV7-4 and TRBJ2-1; 9 bases are shared with TRBD2. V shed 5 bases and J 0 bases; nucleotides not matched to a gene: 5. CDR3 length equals 16 residues. Germline V gene lookup returns CDR1 SGHVT and CDR2 SQSDAQ. The CDR3 protein is CASSPNSGGSYNEQFF. The CDR3 DNA reads TGTGCCAGCAGCCCCAATAGCGGGGGCTCCTACAATGAGCAGTTCTTC.

This clone showed up just a few times. Here the CDR3 reads CASSHVRRSSGNTIYF. The CDR3 nucleotides are TGTGCCAGCAGCCATGTTAGGCGAAGCTCTGGAAACACCATATATTTT. The gene calls are TRBV7-5 and TRBJ1-3. TRBV7-5 is classified as a pseudogene. This CDR3 comprises 16 residues.

The chain links TRBV7-4 to TRBJ2-3, with D possibly called TRBD1 or TRBD2 (5 bases each). Germline CDR1 SGHVT, CDR2 SQSDAQ. The V end was cut by 5 bases, the J end by 6 bases, with 15 bases between. The CDR3 length is 14 residues. The CDR3 nucleotides are TGTGCCAGCAGCCCTTTGGGGGAGAGGGATACGCAGTATTTT. Translated, it gives CASSPLGERDTQYF.

The chain links TRBV5-1 to TRBJ1-2; 7 nucleotides line up with TRBD1. This CDR3 has 17 residues. Trimming cost V 0 bases and J 4 bases; bases outside gene matches: 12. Germline-derived CDR1 and CDR2 are SGHRS and YFSETQ. CDR3: CASSLGDSFLPTYGYTF. In DNA, the CDR3 is TGCGCCAGCAGCTTGGGGGACAGTTTCCTTCCAACCTATGGCTACACCTTC.